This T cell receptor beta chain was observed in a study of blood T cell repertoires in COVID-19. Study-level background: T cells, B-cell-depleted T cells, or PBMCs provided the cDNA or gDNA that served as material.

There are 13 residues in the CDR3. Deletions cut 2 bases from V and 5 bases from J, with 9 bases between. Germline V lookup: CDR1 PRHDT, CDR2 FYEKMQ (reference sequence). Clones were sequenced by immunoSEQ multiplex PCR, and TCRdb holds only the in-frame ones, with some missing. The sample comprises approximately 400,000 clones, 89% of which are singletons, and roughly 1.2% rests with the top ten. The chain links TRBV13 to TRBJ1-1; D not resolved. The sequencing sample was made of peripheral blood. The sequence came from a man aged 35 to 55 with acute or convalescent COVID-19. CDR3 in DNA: TGTGCCAGCAGCTTAAGTCGGGGTACTGAAGCTTTCTTT. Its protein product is CASSLSRGTEAFF. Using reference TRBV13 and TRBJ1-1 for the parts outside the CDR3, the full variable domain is AAGVIQSPRHLIKEKRETATLKCYPIPRHDTVYWYQQGPGQDPQFLISFYEKMQSDKGSIPDRFSAQQFSDYHSELNMSSLELGDSALYFCASSLSRGTEAFFGQGTRLTVV.